The 3 T cell receptor beta chains given below trace back to one sample, sequenced in a study of shared clonotypes between healthy human individuals (dated by TCRdb to between 2020 and 2021). Receptor amplification or capture employed the immunoSEQ multiplex PCR assay. Not all clones reach the TCRdb copy of this immuneACCESS table, which keeps in-frame sequences only. Checked studies attribute under half of the gap to unresolved V genes and leave the rest unexplained. This sample comprises a few million clones, more than 80% of them detected only once. The ten largest account for 0.3% to 0.4% of the sample. The specimen sequenced was naive CD4+ T cells from PBMCs. The cell subset or site label corresponds to: CD45RA+ positively selected. The source is a man between 18 and 29 years old in good health. Some clones in this sample may be carry-over from other donors' samples.

V and J are TRBV7-7 and TRBJ1-5; TRBD1 agrees at 9 bases. Per the germline V gene, CDR1 is SSHAT and CDR2 is FNYEAQ (reference sequence). The V segment lost 5 bases and the J segment 6 bases; nucleotides outside the gene matches: 8. The CDR3 loop spans 15 amino acids. The CDR3 DNA sequence: TGTGCCAGCAGCCCCGGGACAGGGAACGGTCAGCCCCAGCATTTT. It is translated as CASSPGTGNGQPQHF.

This chain uses TRBV14 with TRBJ2-7; TRBD1 is a possible D gene (6 bases). V gave up 3 bases and J gave up 7 bases, with 22 bases separating them. CDR3 length equals 16 residues. Germline CDR1 is SGHDN and CDR2 is FVKESK. Here the CDR3 reads CASSHDRVMGAREQYF. In DNA form, the CDR3 reads TGTGCCAGCAGCCACGATAGGGTTATGGGGGCTCGTGAGCAGTACTTC.

The chain joins TRBV19 to TRBJ2-7, with D perhaps TRBD2 (6 bases). Trimming stripped 10 bases from V and 0 bases from J, with 16 bases between. The V gene's germline CDR1 is LNHDA and CDR2 SQIVND (reference sequence). The CDR3 has 14 residues. CDR3 loop: CATARTGSSYEQYF. CDR3 sequence (DNA): TGTGCCACCGCTAGGACCGGGAGCTCCTACGAGCAGTACTTC.